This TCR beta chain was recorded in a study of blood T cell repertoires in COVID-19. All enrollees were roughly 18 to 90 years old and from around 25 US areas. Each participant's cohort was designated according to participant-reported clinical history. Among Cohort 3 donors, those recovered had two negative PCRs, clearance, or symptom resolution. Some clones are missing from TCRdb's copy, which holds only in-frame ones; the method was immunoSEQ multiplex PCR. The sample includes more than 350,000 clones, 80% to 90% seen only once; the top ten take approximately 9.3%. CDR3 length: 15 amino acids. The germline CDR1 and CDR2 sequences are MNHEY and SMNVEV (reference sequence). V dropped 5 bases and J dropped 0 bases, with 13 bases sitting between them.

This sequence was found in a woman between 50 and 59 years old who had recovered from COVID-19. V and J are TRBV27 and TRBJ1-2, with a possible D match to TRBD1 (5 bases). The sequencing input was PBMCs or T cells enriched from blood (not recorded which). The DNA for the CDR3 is TGTGCCAGCAGTCTCTCAGGGTATTCTAACTATGGCTACACCTTC. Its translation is CASSLSGYSNYGYTF.